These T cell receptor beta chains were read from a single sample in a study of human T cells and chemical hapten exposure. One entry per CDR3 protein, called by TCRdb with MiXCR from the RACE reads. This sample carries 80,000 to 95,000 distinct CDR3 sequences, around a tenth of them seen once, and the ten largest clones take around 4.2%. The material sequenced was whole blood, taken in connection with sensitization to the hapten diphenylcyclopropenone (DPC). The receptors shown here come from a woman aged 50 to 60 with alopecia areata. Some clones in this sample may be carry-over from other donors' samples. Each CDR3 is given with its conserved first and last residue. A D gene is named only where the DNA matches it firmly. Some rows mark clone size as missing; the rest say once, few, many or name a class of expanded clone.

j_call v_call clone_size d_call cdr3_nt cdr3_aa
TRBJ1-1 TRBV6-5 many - TGTGCCAGCAGCCCCCCACAGGCCAACACTGAAGCTTTCTTT CASSPPQANTEAFF
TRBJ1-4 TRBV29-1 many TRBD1 TGCAGCGTTGAAGATCCCCCTCGACAGGGAGGGGAAAAACTGTTTTTT CSVEDPPRQGGEKLFF
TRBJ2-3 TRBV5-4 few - TGTGCCAGCAGCTTGGCCAACACAGATACGCAGTATTTT CASSLANTDTQYF
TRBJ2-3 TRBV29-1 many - TGCAGCTCAAAATGGGGCAGCACAGATACGCAGTATTTT CSSKWGSTDTQYF
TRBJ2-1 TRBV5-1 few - TGCGCCAGCAGCTTGGGAGCGACATCCTACAATGAGCAGTTCTTC CASSLGATSYNEQFF
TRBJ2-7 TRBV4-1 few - TGCGCCAGCAGCCAAGCAGGTGACCTAAAGGAGCAGTACTTC CASSQAGDLKEQYF
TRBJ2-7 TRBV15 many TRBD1 TGTGCCACCAGCAGCCAATATCGGACAGGGACCTACGAGCAGTACTTC CATSSQYRTGTYEQYF
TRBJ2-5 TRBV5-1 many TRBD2 TGCGCCAGCAGCTTGAGAGGGACTAGCGATTCCCGAGAAGAGACCCAGTACTTC CASSLRGTSDSREETQYF
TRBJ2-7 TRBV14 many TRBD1 TGTGCCAGCAGCCCAAACAGGGGTCTGGTTCACGAGCAGTACTTC CASSPNRGLVHEQYF
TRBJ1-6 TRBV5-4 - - TGTGCCAGCACCAAAACCGGGACCAATTCACCCCTCCACTTT CASTKTGTNSPLHF
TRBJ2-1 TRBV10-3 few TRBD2 TGTGCCATCAGCGGACTAGCGGGATACAATGAGCAGTTCTTC CAISGLAGYNEQFF
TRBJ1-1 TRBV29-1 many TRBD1 TGCAGCGTTGGGACCTACAGGGGAGACACTGAAGCTTTCTTT CSVGTYRGDTEAFF
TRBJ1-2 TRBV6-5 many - TGTGCCAGCAGTTCCTCTTGGACAGCTCGTAACTATGGCTACACCTTC CASSSSWTARNYGYTF